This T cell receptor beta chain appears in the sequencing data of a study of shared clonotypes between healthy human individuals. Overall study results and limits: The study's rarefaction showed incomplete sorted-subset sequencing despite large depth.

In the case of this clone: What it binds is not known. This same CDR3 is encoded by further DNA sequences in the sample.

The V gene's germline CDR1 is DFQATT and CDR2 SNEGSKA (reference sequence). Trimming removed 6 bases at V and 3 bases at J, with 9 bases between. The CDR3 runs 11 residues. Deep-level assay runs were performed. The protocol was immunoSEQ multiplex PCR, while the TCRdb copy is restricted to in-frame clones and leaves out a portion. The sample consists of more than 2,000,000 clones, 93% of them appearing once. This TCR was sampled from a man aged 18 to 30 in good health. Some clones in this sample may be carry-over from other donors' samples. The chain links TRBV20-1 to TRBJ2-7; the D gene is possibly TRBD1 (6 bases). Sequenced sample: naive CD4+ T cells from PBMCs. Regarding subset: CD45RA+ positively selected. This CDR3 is CSAWTDYEQYF. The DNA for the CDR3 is TGCAGTGCCTGGACAGACTACGAGCAGTACTTC.